The sequence of this T cell receptor (beta chain) was determined in a study of T cell repertoires in cytomegalovirus infection. Study in general: Peptides in the study included HLA-C-restricted and HLA-B-restricted CMV epitopes. Public TCR beta signature analysis indicated the presence of both CMV infection and matching HLA type.

Note on this clonotype: Its antigen is not known.

Study findings and constraints: HLA-C-restricted CMV-specific TCR beta clonotypes were dominant in the ex vivo response.

Germline CDR1 is MDHEN and CDR2 is SYDVKM. The CDR3 runs 16 residues. The V and J ends lost 5 bases and 2 bases respectively, with 16 bases between them. TCRdb redid the calling of the reads with MiXCR, one entry per CDR3 protein. The table includes about 700,000 distinct CDR3 sequences, around 30% detected once. The clonotype was recovered from a human donor in good health (CMV status not recorded). Some clones in this sample may be carry-over from other donors' samples. The starting material was cultured PBMCs, obtained from culture after CMV antigen stimulation. This rearrangement joins TRBV28 to TRBJ1-3; possible D gene TRBD1, 5 bases. CDR3 sequence: CASSQPGRRTGNTIYF. Here the CDR3 DNA reads TGTGCCAGCAGTCAACCGGGACGACGAACTGGAAACACCATATATTTT.